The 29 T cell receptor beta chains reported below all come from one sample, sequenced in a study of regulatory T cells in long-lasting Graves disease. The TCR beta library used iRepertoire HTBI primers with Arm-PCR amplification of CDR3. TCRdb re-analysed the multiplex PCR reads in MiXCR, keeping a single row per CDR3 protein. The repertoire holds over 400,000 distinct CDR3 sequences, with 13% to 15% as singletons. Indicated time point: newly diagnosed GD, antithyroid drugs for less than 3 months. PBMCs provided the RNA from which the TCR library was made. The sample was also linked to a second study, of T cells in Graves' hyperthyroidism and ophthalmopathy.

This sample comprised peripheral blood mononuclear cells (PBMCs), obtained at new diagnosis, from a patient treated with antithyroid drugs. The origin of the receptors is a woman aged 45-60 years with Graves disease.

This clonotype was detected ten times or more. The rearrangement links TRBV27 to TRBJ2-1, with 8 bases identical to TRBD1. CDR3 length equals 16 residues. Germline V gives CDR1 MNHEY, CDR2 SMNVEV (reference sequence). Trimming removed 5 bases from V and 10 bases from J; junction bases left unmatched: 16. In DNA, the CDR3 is TGTGCCAGCAGTCCGAGGACAGGGTCGCTGTCTTTGGAGCAGTTCTTC. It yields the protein CASSPRTGSLSLEQFF.

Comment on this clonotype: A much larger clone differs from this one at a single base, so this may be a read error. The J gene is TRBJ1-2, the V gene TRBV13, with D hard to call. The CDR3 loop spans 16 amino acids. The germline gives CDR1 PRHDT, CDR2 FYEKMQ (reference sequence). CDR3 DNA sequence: TGTGCCAGAAGCTTACCCGGGGTCGAGCACGGCTATGGCTACACCTTC. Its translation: CARSLPGVEHGYGYTF.

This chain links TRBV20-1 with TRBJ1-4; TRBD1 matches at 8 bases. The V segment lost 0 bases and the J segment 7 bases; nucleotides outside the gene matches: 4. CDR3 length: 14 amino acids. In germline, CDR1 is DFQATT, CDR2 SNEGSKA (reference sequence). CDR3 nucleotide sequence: TGCAGTGCTAGAGACAGACAGGGGTTTGAAAAACTGTTTTTT. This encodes CSARDRQGFEKLFF.

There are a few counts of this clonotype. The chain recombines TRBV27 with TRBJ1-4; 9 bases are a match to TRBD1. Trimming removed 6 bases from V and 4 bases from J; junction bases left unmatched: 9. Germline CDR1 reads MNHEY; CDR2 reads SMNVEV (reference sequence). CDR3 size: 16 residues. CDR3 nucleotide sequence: TGTGCCAGCAGCCGCGGACAGGGGCAGGATAATGAAAAACTGTTTTTT. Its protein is CASSRGQGQDNEKLFF. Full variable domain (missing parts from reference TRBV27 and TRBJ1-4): EAQVTQNPRYLITVTGKKLTVTCSQNMNHEYMSWYRQDPGLGLRQIYYSMNVEVTDKGDVPEGYKVSRKEKRNFPLILESPSPNQTSLYFCASSRGQGQDNEKLFFGSGTQLSVL.

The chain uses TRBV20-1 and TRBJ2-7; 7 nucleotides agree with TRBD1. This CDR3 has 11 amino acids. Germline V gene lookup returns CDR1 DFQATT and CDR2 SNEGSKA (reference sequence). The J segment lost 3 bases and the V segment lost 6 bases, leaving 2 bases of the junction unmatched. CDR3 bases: TGCAGTGCAAGACAGGGCTACGAGCAGTACTTC. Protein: CSARQGYEQYF.

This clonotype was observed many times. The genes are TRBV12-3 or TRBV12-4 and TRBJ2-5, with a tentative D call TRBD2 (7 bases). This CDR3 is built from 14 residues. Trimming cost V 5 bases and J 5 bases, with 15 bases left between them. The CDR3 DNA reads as TGTGCCAGCAGTCCTAGGACTAGGGGGGAGACCCAGTACTTC. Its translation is CASSPRTRGETQYF.

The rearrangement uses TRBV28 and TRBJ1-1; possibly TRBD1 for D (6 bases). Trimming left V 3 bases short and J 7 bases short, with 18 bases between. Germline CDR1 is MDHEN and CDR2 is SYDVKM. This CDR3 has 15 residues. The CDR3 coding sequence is TGTGCCAGCAGTTTTCCCCCTACCGGACAGCATGAAGCTTTCTTT. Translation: CASSFPPTGQHEAFF.

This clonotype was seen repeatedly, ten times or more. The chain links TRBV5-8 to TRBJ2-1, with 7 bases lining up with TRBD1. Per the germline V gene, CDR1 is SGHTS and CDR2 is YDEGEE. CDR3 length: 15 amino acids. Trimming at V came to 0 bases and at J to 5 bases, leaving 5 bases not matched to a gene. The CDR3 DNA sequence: TGTGCCAGCAGCTTGGGCGACAGGGCGCACAATGAGCAGTTCTTC. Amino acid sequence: CASSLGDRAHNEQFF.

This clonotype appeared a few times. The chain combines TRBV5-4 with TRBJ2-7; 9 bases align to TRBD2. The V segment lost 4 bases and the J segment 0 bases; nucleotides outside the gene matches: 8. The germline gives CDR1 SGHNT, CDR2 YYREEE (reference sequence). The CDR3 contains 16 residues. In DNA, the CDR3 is TGTGCCAGCAGCATCAAGACTAGCGGATTCTCCTACGAGCAGTACTTC. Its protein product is CASSIKTSGFSYEQYF.

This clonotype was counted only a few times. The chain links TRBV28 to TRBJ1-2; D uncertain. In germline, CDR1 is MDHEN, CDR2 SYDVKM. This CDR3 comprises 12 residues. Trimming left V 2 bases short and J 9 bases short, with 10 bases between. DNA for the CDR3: TGTGCCAGCAGTTTACTCGATGGTAGCTACACCTTC. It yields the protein CASSLLDGSYTF.

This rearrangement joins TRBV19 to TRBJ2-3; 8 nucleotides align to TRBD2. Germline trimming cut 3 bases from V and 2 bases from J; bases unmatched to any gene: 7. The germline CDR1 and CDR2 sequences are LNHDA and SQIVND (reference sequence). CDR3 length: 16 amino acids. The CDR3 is CASSIVAGGNTDTQYF. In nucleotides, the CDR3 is TGTGCCAGTAGTATCGTGGCGGGAGGCAACACAGATACGCAGTATTTT.

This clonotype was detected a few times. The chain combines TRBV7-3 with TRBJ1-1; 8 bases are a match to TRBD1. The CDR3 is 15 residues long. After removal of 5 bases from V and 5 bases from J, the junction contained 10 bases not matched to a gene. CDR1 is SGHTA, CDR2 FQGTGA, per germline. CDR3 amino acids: CASSPSGQVGTEAFF. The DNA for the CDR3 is TGTGCCAGCAGCCCCTCGGGACAGGTCGGAACTGAAGCTTTCTTT. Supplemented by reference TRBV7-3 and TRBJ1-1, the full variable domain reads GAGVSQTPSNKVTEKGKYVELRCDPISGHTALYWYRQSLGQGPEFLIYFQGTGAADDSGLPNDRFFAVRPEGSVSTLKIQRTERGDSAVYLCASSPSGQVGTEAFFGQGTRLTVV.

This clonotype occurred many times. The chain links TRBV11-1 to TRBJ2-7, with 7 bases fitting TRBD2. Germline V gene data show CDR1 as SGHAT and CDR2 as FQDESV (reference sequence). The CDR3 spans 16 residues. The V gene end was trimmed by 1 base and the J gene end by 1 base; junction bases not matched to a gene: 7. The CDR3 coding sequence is TGTGCCAGCAGCTTAGGGGAGGGGTTCCTATCCTACGAGCAGTACTTC. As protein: CASSLGEGFLSYEQYF.

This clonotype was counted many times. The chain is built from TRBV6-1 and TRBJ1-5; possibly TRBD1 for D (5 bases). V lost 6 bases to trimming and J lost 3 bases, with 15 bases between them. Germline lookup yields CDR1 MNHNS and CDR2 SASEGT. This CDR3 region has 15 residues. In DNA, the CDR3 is TGTGCCAGCAGGTTCGTGGGGGGTCACAATCAGCCCCAGCATTTT. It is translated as CASRFVGGHNQPQHF.

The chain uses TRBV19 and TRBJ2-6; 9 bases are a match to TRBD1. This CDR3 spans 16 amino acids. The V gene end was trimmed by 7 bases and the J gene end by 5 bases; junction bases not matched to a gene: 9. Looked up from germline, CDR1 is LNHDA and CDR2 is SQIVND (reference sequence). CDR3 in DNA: TGTGCCAGTATCGCGGGGACAGGGTCCCGGGCCAACGTCCTGACTTTC. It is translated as CASIAGTGSRANVLTF.

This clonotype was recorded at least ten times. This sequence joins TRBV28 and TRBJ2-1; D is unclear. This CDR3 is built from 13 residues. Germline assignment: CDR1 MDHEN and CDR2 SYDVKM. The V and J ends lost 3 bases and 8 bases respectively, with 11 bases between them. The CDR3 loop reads CASSFNPSDEQFF. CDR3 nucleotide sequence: TGTGCCAGCAGTTTTAATCCCTCCGATGAGCAGTTCTTC.

This chain's CDR3 is CASVTWDSPFGETQYF. Written as DNA, the CDR3 is TGCGCCAGCGTTACGTGGGACAGCCCCTTCGGGGAGACCCAGTACTTC. This sequence joins TRBV10-1 and TRBJ2-5; 7 bases are shared with TRBD1. CDR1 and CDR2 (germline): WNHNN, SYGVQD (reference sequence). V lost 8 bases, J lost 5 bases, and 17 bases stayed unmatched. This CDR3 has 16 amino acids.

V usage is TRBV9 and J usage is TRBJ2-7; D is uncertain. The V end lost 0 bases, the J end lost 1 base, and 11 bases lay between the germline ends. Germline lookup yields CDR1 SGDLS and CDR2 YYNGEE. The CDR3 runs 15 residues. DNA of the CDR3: TGTGCCAGCAGCGTAGGCCCAACAGAATCCTACGAGCAGTACTTC. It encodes CASSVGPTESYEQYF.

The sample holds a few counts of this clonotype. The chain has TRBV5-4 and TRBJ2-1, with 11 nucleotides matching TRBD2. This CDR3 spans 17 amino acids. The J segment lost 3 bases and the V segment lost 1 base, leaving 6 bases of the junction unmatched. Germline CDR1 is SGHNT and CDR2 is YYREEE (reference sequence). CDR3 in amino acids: CASSLWGTSGYYNEQFF. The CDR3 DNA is TGTGCCAGCAGCTTGTGGGGGACTAGCGGCTACTACAATGAGCAGTTCTTC.

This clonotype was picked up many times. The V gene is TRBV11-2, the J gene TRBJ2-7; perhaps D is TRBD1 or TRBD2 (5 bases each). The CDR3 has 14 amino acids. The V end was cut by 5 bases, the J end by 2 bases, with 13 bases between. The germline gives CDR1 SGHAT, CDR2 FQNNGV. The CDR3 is CASSAPGRPYEQYF. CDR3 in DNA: TGTGCCAGCAGCGCCCCGGGACGACCCTACGAGCAGTACTTC.

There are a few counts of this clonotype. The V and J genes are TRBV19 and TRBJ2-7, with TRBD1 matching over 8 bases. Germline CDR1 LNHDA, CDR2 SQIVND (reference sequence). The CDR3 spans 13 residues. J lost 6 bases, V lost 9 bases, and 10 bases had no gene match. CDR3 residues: CASAGQGGLEQYF. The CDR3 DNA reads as TGTGCCAGCGCCGGACAGGGCGGGCTCGAGCAGTACTTC.

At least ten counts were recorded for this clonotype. Here the CDR3 DNA reads TGTGCCAGCAGTGCATCCGGGACGAATGGCTACACCTTC. Translation gives CASSASGTNGYTF. This rearrangement joins TRBV28 to TRBJ1-2; tentatively, D is TRBD1 (5 bases). The CDR3 loop spans 13 amino acids. Germline CDR1 and CDR2: MDHEN and SYDVKM. Trimming took 5 bases from V and 6 from J, leaving 13 bases between them.

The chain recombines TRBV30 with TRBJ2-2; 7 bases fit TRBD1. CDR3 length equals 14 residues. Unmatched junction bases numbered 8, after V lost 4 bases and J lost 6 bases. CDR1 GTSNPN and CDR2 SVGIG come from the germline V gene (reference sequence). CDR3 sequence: CAWINHQGAGELFF. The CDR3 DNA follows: TGTGCCTGGATAAACCACCAGGGGGCCGGGGAGCTGTTTTTT. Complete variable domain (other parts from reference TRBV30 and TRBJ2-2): SQTIHQWPATLVQPVGSPLSLECTVEGTSNPNLYWYRQAAGRGLQLLFYSVGIGQISSEVPQNLSASRPQDRQFILSSKKLLLSDSGFYLCAWINHQGAGELFFGEGSRLTVL.

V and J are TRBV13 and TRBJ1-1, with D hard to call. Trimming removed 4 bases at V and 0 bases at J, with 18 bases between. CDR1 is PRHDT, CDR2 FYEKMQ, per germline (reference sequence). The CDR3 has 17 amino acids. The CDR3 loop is CASSSPSTLYLNTEAFF. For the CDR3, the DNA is TGTGCCAGCAGCTCACCCTCGACACTCTACTTGAACACTGAAGCTTTCTTT.

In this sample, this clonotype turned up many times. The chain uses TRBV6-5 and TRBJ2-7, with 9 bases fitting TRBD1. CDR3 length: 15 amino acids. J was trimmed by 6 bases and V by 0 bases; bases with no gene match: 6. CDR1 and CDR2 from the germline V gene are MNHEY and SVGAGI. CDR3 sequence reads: CASSYSRDRVIEQYF. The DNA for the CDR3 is TGTGCCAGCAGTTACTCTCGGGACAGGGTGATCGAGCAGTACTTC.

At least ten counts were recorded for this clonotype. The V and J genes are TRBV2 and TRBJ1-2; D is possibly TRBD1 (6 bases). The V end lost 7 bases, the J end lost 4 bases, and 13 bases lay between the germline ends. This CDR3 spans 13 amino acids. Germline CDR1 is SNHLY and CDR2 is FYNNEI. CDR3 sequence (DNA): TGTGCCAGCACTTCGGACAGTTTCTATGGCTACACCTTC. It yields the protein CASTSDSFYGYTF.

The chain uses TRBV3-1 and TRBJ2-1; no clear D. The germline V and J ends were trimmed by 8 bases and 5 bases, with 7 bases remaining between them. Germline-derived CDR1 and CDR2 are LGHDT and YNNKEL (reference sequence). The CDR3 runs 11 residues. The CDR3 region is CASQTNNEQFF. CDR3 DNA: TGTGCCAGCCAAACCAACAATGAGCAGTTCTTC.

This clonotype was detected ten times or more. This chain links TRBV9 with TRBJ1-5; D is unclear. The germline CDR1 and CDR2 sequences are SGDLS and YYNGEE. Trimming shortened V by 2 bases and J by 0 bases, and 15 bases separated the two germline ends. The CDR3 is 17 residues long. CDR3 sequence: CASSVWDFPYSNQPQHF. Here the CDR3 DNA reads TGTGCCAGCAGCGTCTGGGATTTCCCTTATAGCAATCAGCCCCAGCATTTT.

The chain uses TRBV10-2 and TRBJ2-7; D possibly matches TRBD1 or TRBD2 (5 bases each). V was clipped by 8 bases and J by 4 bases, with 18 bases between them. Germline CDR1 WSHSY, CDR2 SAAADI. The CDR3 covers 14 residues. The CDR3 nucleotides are TGCGCCAGCGCCGCGGATGTTGGGGGTTACGAGCAGTACTTC. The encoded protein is CASAADVGGYEQYF.